The clone carrying this T cell receptor (beta chain) was seen repeatedly, ten times or more. What it recognizes is unknown. This entry belongs to a study of T-cell reconstitution after alpha-beta-depleted transplantation in children. Study-level findings and limits: Surviving recipient T cells and thymic progenitors underlay high day-60 TCRbeta diversity in some patients. Newly made T cells mostly supplied T-cell counts and diversity one year after transplant. Reportedly, only several hundred clones from non-depleted graft cells drove alpha-beta T-cell counts at about two months.

The TCRbeta library was prepared with unique molecular identifiers. In TCRdb, the PCR reads were re-called with MiXCR into one record per CDR3 protein. Of 250,000 to 300,000 distinct CDR3 sequences in the sample, roughly 9.1% are singletons; the top ten hold 7% to 9.5%. The CDR3 loop spans 13 amino acids. V lost 6 bases and J lost 0, with 12 bases in between. Germline lookup yields CDR1 SQVTM and CDR2 ANQGSEA. The starting material was PBMCs, obtained before TCRalphabeta/CD19-depleted stem cell transplant. The J gene is TRBJ2-7, the V gene TRBV29-1; perhaps TRBD2 as D (5 bases). This clonotype originated in a boy under two years old with acute myeloid leukemia, due to receive a stem cell transplant. The CDR3 DNA is TGCAGCGTGGGAGAGGGTAGCTCCTACGAGCAGTACTTC. Translated: CSVGEGSSYEQYF.